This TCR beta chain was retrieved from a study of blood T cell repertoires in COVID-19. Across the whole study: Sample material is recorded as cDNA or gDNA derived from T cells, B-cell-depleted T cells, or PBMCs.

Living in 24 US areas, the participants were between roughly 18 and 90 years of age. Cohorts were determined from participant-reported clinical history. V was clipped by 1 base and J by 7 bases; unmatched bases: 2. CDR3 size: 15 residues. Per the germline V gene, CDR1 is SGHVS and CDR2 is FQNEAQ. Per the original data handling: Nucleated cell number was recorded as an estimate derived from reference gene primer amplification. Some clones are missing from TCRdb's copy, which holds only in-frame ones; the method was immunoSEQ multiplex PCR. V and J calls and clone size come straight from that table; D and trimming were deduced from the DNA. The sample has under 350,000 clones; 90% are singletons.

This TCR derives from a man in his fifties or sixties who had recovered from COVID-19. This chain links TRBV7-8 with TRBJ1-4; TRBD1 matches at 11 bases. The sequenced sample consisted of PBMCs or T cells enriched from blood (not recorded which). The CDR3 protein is CASSLGTGGREKLFF. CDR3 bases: TGTGCCAGCAGCTTAGGGACAGGGGGCCGTGAAAAACTGTTTTTT. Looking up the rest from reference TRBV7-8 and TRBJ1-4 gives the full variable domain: GAGVSQSPRYKVAKRGQDVALRCDPISGHVSLFWYQQALGQGPEFLTYFQNEAQLDKSGLPSDRFFAERPEGSVSTLKIQRTQQEDSAVYLCASSLGTGGREKLFFGSGTQLSVL.